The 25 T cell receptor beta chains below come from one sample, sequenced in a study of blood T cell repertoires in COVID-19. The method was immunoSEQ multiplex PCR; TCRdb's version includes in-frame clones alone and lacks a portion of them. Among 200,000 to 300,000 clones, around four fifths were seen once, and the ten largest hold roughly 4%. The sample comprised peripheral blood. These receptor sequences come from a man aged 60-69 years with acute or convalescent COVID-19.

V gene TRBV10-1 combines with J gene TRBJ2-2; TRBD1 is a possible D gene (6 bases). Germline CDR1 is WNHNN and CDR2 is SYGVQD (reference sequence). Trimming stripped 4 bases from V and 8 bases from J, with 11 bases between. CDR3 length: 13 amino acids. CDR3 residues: CASSVHGTGELFF. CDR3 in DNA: TGCGCCAGCAGTGTGCACGGGACAGGGGAGCTGTTTTTT.

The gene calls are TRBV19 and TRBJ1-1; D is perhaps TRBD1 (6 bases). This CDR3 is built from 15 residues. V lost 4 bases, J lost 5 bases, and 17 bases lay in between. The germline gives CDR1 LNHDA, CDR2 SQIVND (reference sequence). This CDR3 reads CASSSTGFLGTEAFF. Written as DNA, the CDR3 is TGTGCCAGTAGTAGTACAGGGTTTTTAGGGACTGAAGCTTTCTTT.

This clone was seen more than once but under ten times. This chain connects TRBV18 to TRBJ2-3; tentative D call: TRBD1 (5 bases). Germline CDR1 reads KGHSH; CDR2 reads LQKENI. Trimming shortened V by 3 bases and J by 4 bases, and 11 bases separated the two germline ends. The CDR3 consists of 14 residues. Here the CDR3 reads CASSPPVGPDTQYF. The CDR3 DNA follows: TGTGCCAGCTCACCCCCGGTGGGGCCAGATACGCAGTATTTT.

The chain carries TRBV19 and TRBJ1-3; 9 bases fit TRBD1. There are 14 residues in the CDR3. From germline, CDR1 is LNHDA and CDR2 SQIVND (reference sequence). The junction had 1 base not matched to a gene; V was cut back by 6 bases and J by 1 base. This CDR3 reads CASSGQGSGNTIYF. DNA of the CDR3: TGTGCCAGTAGCGGACAGGGGTCTGGAAACACCATATATTTT.

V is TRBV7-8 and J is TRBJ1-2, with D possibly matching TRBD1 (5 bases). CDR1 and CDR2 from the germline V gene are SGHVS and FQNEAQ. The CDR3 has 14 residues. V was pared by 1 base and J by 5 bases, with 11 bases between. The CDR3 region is CASSLGRTTYGYTF. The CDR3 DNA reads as TGTGCCAGCAGCTTAGGACGGACAACTTATGGCTACACCTTC.

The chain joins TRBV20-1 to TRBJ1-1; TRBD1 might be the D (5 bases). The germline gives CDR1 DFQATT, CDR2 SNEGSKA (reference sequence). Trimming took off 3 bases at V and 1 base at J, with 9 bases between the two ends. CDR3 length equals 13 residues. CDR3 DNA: TGCAGTGCTAGTATGCAGGGGAACACTGAAGCTTTCTTT. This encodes CSASMQGNTEAFF.

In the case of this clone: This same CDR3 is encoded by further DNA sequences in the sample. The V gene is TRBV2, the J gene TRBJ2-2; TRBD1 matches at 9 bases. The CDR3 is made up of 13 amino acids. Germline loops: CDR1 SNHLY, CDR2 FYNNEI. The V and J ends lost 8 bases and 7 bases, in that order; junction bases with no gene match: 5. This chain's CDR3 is CASRTGAGGELFF. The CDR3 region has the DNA TGTGCCAGCCGGACAGGGGCGGGCGGGGAGCTGTTTTTT.

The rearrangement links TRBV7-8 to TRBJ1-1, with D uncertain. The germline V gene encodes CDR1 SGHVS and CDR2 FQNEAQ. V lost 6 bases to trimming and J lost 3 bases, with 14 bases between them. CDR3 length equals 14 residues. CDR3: CASSLPGGDTEAFF. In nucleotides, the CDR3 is TGTGCCAGCAGTCTCCCGGGTGGAGACACTGAAGCTTTCTTT.

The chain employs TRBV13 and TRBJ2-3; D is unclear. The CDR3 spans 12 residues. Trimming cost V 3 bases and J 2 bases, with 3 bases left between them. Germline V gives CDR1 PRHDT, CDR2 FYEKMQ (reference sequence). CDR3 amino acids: CASSFVTDTQYF. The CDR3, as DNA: TGTGCCAGCAGCTTCGTCACAGATACGCAGTATTTT.

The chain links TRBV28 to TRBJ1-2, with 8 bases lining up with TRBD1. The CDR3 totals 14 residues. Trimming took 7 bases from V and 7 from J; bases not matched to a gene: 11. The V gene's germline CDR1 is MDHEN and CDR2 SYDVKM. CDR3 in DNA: TGTGCCAGCACCTCTGGACAGGGAACGGGTGGCTACACCTTC. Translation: CASTSGQGTGGYTF.

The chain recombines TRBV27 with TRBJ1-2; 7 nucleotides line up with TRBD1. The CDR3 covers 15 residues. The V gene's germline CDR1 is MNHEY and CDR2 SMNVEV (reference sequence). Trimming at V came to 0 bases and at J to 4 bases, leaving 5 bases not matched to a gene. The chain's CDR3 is CASSLSTGRGYGYTF. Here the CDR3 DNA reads TGTGCCAGCAGTTTATCGACAGGGAGAGGCTATGGCTACACCTTC.

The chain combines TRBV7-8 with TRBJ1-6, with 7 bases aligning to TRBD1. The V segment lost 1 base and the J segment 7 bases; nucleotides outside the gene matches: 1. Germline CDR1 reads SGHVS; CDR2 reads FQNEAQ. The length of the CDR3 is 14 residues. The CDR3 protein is CASSLVRGNSPLHF. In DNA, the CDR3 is TGTGCCAGCAGCTTAGTCAGGGGGAATTCACCCCTCCACTTT.

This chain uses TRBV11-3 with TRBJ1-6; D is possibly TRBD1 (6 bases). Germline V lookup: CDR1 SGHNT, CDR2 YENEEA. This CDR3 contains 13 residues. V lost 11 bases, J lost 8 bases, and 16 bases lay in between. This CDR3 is CARRTVSYSPLHF. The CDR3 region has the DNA TGTGCCCGACGGACAGTCTCCTATTCACCCCTCCACTTT.

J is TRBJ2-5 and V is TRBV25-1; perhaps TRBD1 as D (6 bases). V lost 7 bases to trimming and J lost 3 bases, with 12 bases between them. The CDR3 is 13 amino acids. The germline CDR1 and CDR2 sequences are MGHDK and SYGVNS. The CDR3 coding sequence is TGTGCCAGCAATAGGGACATCAAAGAGACCCAGTACTTC. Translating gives CASNRDIKETQYF.

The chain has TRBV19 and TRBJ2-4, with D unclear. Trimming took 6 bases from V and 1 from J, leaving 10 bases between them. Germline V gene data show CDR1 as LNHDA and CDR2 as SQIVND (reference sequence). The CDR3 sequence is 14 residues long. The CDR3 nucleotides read TGTGCCAGTAGCCGAATCGGGGCCAAAAACATTCAGTACTTC. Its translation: CASSRIGAKNIQYF. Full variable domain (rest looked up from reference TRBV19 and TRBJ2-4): DGGITQSPKYLFRKEGQNVTLSCEQNLNHDAMYWYRQDPGQGLRLIYYSQIVNDFQKGDIAEGYSVSREKKESFPLTVTSAQKNPTAFYLCASSRIGAKNIQYFGAGTRLSVL.

The CDR3 region is CASSKPGTGYGYTF. DNA for the CDR3: TGTGCCAGTAGTAAACCCGGGACAGGCTATGGCTACACCTTC. The V and J genes are TRBV19 and TRBJ1-2; 8 nucleotides align to TRBD1. The V gene's germline CDR1 is LNHDA and CDR2 SQIVND (reference sequence). The CDR3 runs 14 residues. V was clipped by 4 bases and J by 4 bases; unmatched bases: 5.

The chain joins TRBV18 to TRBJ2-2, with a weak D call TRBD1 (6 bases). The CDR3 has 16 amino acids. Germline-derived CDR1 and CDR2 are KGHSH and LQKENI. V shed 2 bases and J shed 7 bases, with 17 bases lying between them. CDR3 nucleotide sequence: TGTGCCAGCTCACCAAACTTCGGACAGAGGGGCGGGGAGCTGTTTTTT. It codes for CASSPNFGQRGGELFF.

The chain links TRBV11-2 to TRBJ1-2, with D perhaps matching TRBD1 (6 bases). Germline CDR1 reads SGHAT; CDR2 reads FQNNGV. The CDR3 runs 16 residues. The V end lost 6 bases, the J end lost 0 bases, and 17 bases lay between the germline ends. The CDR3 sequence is CASRFGGGSPNYGYTF. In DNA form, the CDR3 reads TGTGCCAGCAGGTTCGGCGGGGGCAGCCCTAACTATGGCTACACCTTC.

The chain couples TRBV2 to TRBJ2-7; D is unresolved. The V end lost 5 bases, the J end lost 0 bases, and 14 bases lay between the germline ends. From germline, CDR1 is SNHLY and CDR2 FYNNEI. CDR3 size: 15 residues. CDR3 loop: CASSSFDTDSYEQYF. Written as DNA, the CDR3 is TGTGCCAGCAGTTCTTTCGACACCGACTCCTACGAGCAGTACTTC.

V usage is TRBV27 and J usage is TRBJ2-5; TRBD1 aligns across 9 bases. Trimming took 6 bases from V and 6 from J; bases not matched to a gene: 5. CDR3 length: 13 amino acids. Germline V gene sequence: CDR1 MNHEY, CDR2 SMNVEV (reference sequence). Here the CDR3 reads CASRGQGRQTQYF. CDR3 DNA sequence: TGTGCCAGCAGGGGACAGGGCCGACAGACCCAGTACTTC.

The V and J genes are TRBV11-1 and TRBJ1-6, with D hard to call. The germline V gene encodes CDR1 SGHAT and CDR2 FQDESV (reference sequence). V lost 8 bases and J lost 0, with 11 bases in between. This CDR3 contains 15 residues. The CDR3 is CASGRGNSYNSPLHF. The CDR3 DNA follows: TGTGCCAGCGGGAGAGGCAACTCCTATAATTCACCCCTCCACTTT.

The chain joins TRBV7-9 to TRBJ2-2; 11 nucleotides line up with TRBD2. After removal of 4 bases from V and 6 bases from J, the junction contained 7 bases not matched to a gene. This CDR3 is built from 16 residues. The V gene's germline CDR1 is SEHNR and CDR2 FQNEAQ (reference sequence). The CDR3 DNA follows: TGTGCCAGCAGCTCCGTAGCGGGAGGGACCGCCGGGGAGCTGTTTTTT. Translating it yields CASSSVAGGTAGELFF. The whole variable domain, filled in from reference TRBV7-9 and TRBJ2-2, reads DTGVSQNPRHKITKRGQNVTFRCDPISEHNRLYWYRQTLGQGPEFLTYFQNEAQLEKSRLLSDRFSAERPKGSFSTLEIQRTEQGDSAMYLCASSSVAGGTAGELFFGEGSRLTVL.

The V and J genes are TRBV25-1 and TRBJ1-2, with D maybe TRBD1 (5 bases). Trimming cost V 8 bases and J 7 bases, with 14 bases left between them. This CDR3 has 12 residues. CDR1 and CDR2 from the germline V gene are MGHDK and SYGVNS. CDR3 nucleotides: TGTGCCAGCTCACAGCAGGGTCTTGGCTACACCTTC. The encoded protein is CASSQQGLGYTF.

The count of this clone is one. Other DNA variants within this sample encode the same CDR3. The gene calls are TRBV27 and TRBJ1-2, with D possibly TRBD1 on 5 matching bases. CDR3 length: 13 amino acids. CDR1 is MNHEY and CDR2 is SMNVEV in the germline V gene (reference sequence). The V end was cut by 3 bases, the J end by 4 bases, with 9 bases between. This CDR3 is CASSFRGGYGYTF. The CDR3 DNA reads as TGTGCCAGCAGTTTTCGCGGGGGCTATGGCTACACCTTC.

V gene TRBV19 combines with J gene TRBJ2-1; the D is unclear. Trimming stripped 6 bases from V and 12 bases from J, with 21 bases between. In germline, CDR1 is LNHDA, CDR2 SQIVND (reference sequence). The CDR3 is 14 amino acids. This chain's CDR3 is CASSTTNRVLGQFF. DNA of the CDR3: TGTGCCAGTAGCACAACTAATCGGGTCCTAGGGCAGTTCTTC.